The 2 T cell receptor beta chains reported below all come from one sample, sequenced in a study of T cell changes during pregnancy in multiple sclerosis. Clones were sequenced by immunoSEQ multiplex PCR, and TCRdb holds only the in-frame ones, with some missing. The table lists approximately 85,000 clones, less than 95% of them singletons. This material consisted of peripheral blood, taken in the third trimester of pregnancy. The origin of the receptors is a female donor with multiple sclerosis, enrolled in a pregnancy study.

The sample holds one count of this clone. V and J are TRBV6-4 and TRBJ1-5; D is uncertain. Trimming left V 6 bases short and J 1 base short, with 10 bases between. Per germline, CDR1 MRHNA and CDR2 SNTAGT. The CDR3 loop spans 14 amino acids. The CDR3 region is CASSTEVSNQPQHF. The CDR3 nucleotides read TGTGCCAGCAGCACAGAAGTCAGCAATCAGCCCCAGCATTTT.

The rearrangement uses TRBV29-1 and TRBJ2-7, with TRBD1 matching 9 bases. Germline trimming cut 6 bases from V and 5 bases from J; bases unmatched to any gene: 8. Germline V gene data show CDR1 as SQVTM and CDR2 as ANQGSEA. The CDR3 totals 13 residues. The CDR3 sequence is CSVEKTGGNEQYF. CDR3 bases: TGCAGCGTAGAGAAGACAGGGGGGAACGAGCAGTACTTC.